Sequencing of this TCR beta chain was carried out in a study of T cells in Graves' hyperthyroidism and ophthalmopathy. This clonotype was counted at least ten times. It was RNA transcripts that yielded the amplified TCR beta CDR3 regions. TCR CDR3 regions were first amplified by RT-PCR with HTBI primers. TCRdb fed the multiplex PCR reads into MiXCR, producing one record per CDR3 protein. Altogether roughly 510,000 distinct CDR3 sequences are present, approximately 49% being singletons, with the ten largest covering 44%. V was cut by 2 bases and J by 3 bases, with 10 bases left in between. The CDR3 covers 14 residues. Germline values: CDR1 SGHVS, CDR2 FNYEAQ.

The chain couples TRBV7-6 to TRBJ1-2; D unclear. The specimen was peripheral blood or thyroid tissue (not recorded which). The receptor was derived from an adult woman with Graves' disease, either hyperthyroidism or ophthalmopathy (not recorded which). The DNA for the CDR3 is TGTGCCAGCAGCTTATCCGGGTGGGACTATGGCTACACCTTC. As protein: CASSLSGWDYGYTF.